This T cell receptor beta chain was obtained from a study of cytomegalovirus exposure and HLA in healthy donors. Study information: Tens of millions of unique TCRs from HLA-typed donors made up an early data release. General study findings and limits: An analysis that was carried out later associated 15,000 to 20,000 TCR beta sequences with HLA alleles at 0.05 false discovery rate. One variant, a missense change in DCLRE1C, was linked in a later analysis to TCR beta V- and J-gene trimming. A later analysis found common viral pathogens apparently linked to several of the most significant clusters.

Points on this clone: Its antigen is currently unknown.

Trimming took 8 bases from V and 1 from J; bases not matched to a gene: 11. The CDR3 is made up of 15 amino acids. Germline CDR1 and CDR2: LNHDA and SQIVND (reference sequence). PCR amplification relied on 60 Vbeta primers (plus 13 Jbeta primers). Assay used: immunoSEQ multiplex PCR; TCRdb lists only in-frame clones, some missing. The sample lists over 150,000 clones, 77% occurring once. The rearrangement uses TRBV19 and TRBJ2-7; 7 positions agree with TRBD1. The sequenced sample was PBMCs. This TCR came from a woman aged 40 to 50 in good health and CMV-seropositive. CDR3 bases: TGTGCCAGTGGCCTTCAGGGACAGCCTTCCTACGAGCAGTACTTC. Translation gives CASGLQGQPSYEQYF.